These T cell receptor beta chains were read from a single sample in a study of OX40 agonist ivuxolimab in advanced cancers. Clones were read by immunoSEQ multiplex PCR, and TCRdb kept only the in-frame ones, dropping some. The sample has around 68,000 clones, about 90% seen once. The sample was CD4+ or CD8+ T cells sorted from blood, taken in a trial of the OX40 agonist ivuxolimab. These receptors came from an adult with an advanced solid tumor such as melanoma, head and neck, liver or kidney cancer. The CDR3 runs from the conserved cysteine through the conserved F or W. The D gene is left open where the match is weak. Clone size is stated in some rows and not others, as once, few, many or a class when expanded.

j_gene,abundance,d_gene,v_gene,CDR3nt,CDR3aa
TRBJ2-6,-,-,TRBV7-9,TGTGCCAGCAGACGGGGCGCTGGGGCCAACGTCCTGACTTTC,CASRRGAGANVLTF
TRBJ2-7,-,-,TRBV30,TGTGCCTGGAGTGTTGTCCCCAGGGGCGAGCAGTACTTC,CAWSVVPRGEQYF
TRBJ2-2,once,-,TRBV7-3,TGTGCCAGCAGGCCCGGAGGTCTAACCGGGGAGCTGTTTTTT,CASRPGGLTGELFF
TRBJ1-5,-,TRBD1,TRBV6-5,TGTGCCAGCAGTCCCGGGACAGGGGAGCAGCCCCAGCATTTT,CASSPGTGEQPQHF
TRBJ2-2,-,TRBD2,TRBV11-2,TGTGCCAGCAGCTTAGACGTAGGACTAGCGGGTCACACCGGGGAGCTGTTTTTT,CASSLDVGLAGHTGELFF
TRBJ1-5,-,TRBD1,TRBV6-6,TGTGCCAGCAGTCTCGGACAGGGCTTGTCCAGCCCCCAGCATTTT,CASSLGQGLSSPQHF
TRBJ2-6,-,TRBD1,TRBV5-5,TGTGCCAGCAGTTACAGGGGGGTAAGCTCTGGGGCCAACGTCCTGACTTTC,CASSYRGVSSGANVLTF
TRBJ2-6,-,-,TRBV5-1,TGCGCCAGCAGCCCCCGCGGAGGGGCTACCTCTGGGGCCAACGTCCTGACTTTC,CASSPRGGATSGANVLTF
TRBJ1-6,medium-sized,-,TRBV19,TGTGCCAGTAGTGGGGGAGCAGGGTCGGATAATTCACCCCTCCACTTT,CASSGGAGSDNSPLHF
TRBJ1-2,once,-,TRBV2,TGTGCCAGCAGTGAGGAGAGGGGTGGACCTGCACTGAATGGCTACACCTTC,CASSEERGGPALNGYTF
TRBJ1-3,-,-,TRBV9,TGTGCCAGCAGCGTAGGACGGAGCTCTGGAAACACCATATATTTT,CASSVGRSSGNTIYF
TRBJ1-5,once,-,TRBV5-4,TGTGCCAGCAGCCAGGGGAGTAGCAATCAGCCCCAGCATTTT,CASSQGSSNQPQHF
TRBJ2-5,-,-,TRBV19,TGTGCCAGTAGTGGATGGGGCCCCCAAGAGACCCAGTACTTC,CASSGWGPQETQYF
TRBJ1-4,-,-,TRBV18,TGTGCCAGCTCACCGAGGTCCGTTAATGGTAATGAAAAACTGTTTTTT,CASSPRSVNGNEKLFF
TRBJ1-2,-,TRBD1,TRBV28,TGTGCCAGCAGTTTAATACAGGGGAACTATGGCTACACCTTC,CASSLIQGNYGYTF
TRBJ2-1,-,-,TRBV2,TGTGCCAGCAGCCAGTACAATGAGCAGTTCTTC,CASSQYNEQFF
TRBJ1-1,-,-,TRBV5-6,TGTGCCAGCAGCTTCCGCAGGGAGAATGAAGCTTTCTTT,CASSFRRENEAFF
TRBJ1-4,once,-,TRBV5-1,TGCGCCAGCAGCTTAGAACGGATTAATGAAAAACTGTTTTTT,CASSLERINEKLFF
TRBJ2-1,once,-,TRBV11-3,TGTGCCAGCAGCTTAGGTCGGAGGCCCCATGAGCAGTTCTTC,CASSLGRRPHEQFF
TRBJ1-2,-,-,TRBV7-2,TGTGCCAGCAGCTTAGCGTCCCGCGGGAACGGCTACACCTTC,CASSLASRGNGYTF
TRBJ2-6,-,TRBD1,TRBV28,TGTGCCAGCAGACCCGGGACAGCTTCTGGGGCCAACGTCCTGACTTTC,CASRPGTASGANVLTF
TRBJ2-5,-,-,TRBV2,TGTGCCAGCCTATACCCCGACGGCGGGAAAGAGACCCAGTACTTC,CASLYPDGGKETQYF
TRBJ1-1,-,TRBD1,TRBV7-9,TGTGCCAGCAGCTTACGACAGGGGAACACTGAAGCTTTCTTT,CASSLRQGNTEAFF
TRBJ1-2,-,-,TRBV20-1,TGCAGTGGCGCGGTCGACTATGGCTACACCTTC,CSGAVDYGYTF
TRBJ2-3,-,TRBD2,TRBV9,TGTGCCACTCAGCGGGACCTCTCAACAGATACGCAGTATTTT,CATQRDLSTDTQYF
TRBJ2-3,once,TRBD2,TRBV28,TGTGCCAGCAGTCCTAGCGGGTACCGCACAGATACGCAGTATTTT,CASSPSGYRTDTQYF
TRBJ1-5,-,-,TRBV11-2,TGTGCCAGCAGCACCGACAGAAATCAGCCCCAGCATTTT,CASSTDRNQPQHF
TRBJ1-1,-,-,TRBV7-2,TGTGCCAGCAGCTTAAGGGGGGCGAGGAACACTGAAGCTTTCTTT,CASSLRGARNTEAFF
TRBJ1-1,-,-,TRBV6-6,TGTGCCAGCAGTTTCGACGGCCGTGAAGCTTTCTTT,CASSFDGREAFF
TRBJ2-1,-,-,TRBV11-3,TGTGCCAGCAGCTTAGGGGTAGAGAGGGGCGGCGATGAGCAGTTCTTC,CASSLGVERGGDEQFF
TRBJ2-7,-,-,TRBV10-3,TGTGCCATCAGTGAATCGTCGGGGGCCTACGAGCAGTACTTC,CAISESSGAYEQYF
TRBJ1-2,-,-,TRBV4-3,TGCGCCAGCAGCCAAGGACAGAACTATGGCTACACCTTC,CASSQGQNYGYTF